This T cell receptor (beta chain) appears in the sequencing data of a study of beta chain features in type 1 diabetes. About the study: Across the samples, some 99 million sorted cells were examined in total.

The CDR3 is 15 amino acids. J gave up 6 bases and V 5 bases, and 6 bases lay outside the gene matches. The germline V gene encodes CDR1 MGHDK and CDR2 SYGVNS. Whole-study findings and limits: Within each of all four CD4+ subsets, Type 1 diabetes patients had TCRB CDR3s that were moderately but significantly shorter. Type 1 diabetes patients showed fewer insertions and more deletions at VDJ junctions. Possibly, sequencing cDNA over-represented cells that had high TCR expression levels.

This clone was seen a few times. Antigen: not known. cDNA synthesis used the whole RNA isolate, giving expressed TCRB sequences. Data came from immunoSEQ multiplex PCR; TCRdb stores just in-frame clones and leaves some out. The table has approximately 730,000 clones, 13% seen once. CD45RO/CCR7/CD25/CD127/CD95/CD27 separated CD4+ naive, central memory, regulatory and stem cell-like memory cells by sorting. Sequencing was carried out using naive CD4+ T cells from blood. This chain links TRBV25-1 with TRBJ2-3; 12 bases agree with TRBD2. The TCR comes from a man aged 18 to 29 with type 1 diabetes. CDR3 region: CASSWSSGGVDTQYF. The DNA of the CDR3 is TGTGCCAGCAGTTGGTCTAGCGGGGGGGTGGATACGCAGTATTTT.